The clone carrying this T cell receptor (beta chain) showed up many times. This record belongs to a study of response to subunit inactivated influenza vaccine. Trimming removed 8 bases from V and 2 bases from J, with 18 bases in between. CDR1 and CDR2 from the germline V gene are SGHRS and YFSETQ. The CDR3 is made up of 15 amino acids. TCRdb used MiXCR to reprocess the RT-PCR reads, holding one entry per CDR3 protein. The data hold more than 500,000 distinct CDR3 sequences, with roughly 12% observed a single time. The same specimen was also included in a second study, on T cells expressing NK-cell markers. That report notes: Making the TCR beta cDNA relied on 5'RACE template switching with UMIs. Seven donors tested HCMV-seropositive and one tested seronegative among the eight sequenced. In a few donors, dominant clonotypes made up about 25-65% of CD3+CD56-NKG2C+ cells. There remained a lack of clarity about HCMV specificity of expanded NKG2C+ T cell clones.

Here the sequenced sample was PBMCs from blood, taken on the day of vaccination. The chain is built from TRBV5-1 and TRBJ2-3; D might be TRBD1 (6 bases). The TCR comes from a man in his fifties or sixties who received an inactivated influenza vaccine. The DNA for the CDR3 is TGCGCCAGTAGAACCCGAGGACAGTCCACAGATACGCAGTATTTT. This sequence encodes CASRTRGQSTDTQYF. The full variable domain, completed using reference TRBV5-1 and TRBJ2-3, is KAGVTQTPRYLIKTRGQQVTLSCSPISGHRSVSWYQQTPGQGLQFLFEYFSETQRNKGNFPGRFSGRQFSNSRSEMNVSTLELGDSALYLCASRTRGQSTDTQYFGPGTRLTVL.